Here is one T cell receptor (beta chain) with its context. No antigen is known for it. This sample is part of a study of cytomegalovirus exposure and HLA in healthy donors. Generated by immunoSEQ multiplex PCR, the TCRdb table keeps only in-frame clones and is missing some. The sample lists about 360,000 clones; 86% were seen once. Study-wide results and limits: Listed as cytomegalovirus-associated were 170 or so TCR beta chains.

The sequence was collected from a woman between 18 and 29 years old in good health and CMV-seronegative. Sequencing used PBMCs.

The CDR3: CASSLAGGPAYEQYF. The CDR3 DNA reads TGTGCCAGCAGCTTAGCGGGAGGGCCTGCCTACGAGCAGTACTTC. This chain links TRBV28 with TRBJ2-7, with TRBD2 matching 11 bases. The CDR3 is 15 residues long. Looked up from germline, CDR1 is MDHEN and CDR2 is SYDVKM. V lost 6 bases and J lost 2; bases outside the gene matches: 6.